This T cell receptor beta chain was sequenced during a study of OX40 agonist ivuxolimab in advanced cancers. About the research overall: Patients in dose escalation had liver, melanoma, kidney or head and neck cancers. It was permissible to have had prior anti-PD-1, anti-PD-L1 or anti-CTLA-4 therapy, and over 35% had some. Study-level points and caveats: Blood T cells, both CD4+ and CD8+, expanded clonally by week 6 at 0.1 to 3.0 mg/kg.

A word on this clone: Its antigen is as yet unknown.

Libraries were prepared by immunoSEQ multiplex PCR; TCRdb keeps only in-frame clonotypes and omits some of them. Found here are over 35,000 clones, 70% to 90% of them singletons; the top ten hold approximately 15%. The ends lost 8 bases at V and 9 bases at J; junction bases unmatched: 12. CDR3 length: 15 residues. CDR1 is SGHTA, CDR2 FQGNSA, per germline. V is TRBV7-2 and J is TRBJ2-1; TRBD2 agrees at 11 bases. This receptor was taken from an adult with an advanced solid tumor such as melanoma, head and neck, liver or kidney cancer. Sample: CD4+ or CD8+ T cells sorted from blood, taken in a trial of the OX40 agonist ivuxolimab. The CDR3 region is CASFLVSGRAAEQFF. The DNA of the CDR3 is TGTGCCAGCTTTCTAGTTAGCGGGAGGGCCGCTGAGCAGTTCTTC.